The following is a TCR beta chain sequence with its context. cDNA synthesis used the whole RNA isolate, giving expressed TCRB sequences. Libraries were prepared by immunoSEQ multiplex PCR; TCRdb keeps only in-frame clonotypes and omits some of them. The table has over 120,000 clones, about 10% seen once. The data derive from a study of beta chain features in type 1 diabetes. This CDR3 has 15 residues. After removal of 4 bases from V and 7 bases from J, the junction contained 7 bases not matched to a gene. CDR1 is MNHNS and CDR2 is SASEGT in the germline V gene. The sequence was obtained from a man younger than 30 in good health. This chain uses TRBV6-1 with TRBJ1-6, with TRBD1 matching 7 bases. Material for sequencing was naive CD4+ T cells from blood. CDR3 amino acids: CASSGQGRANSPLHF. The DNA for the CDR3 is TGTGCCAGCAGTGGACAGGGAAGAGCGAATTCACCCCTCCACTTT.